These T cell receptor beta chains were read from a single sample in a study of blood T cell repertoires in COVID-19. Produced via immunoSEQ multiplex PCR; TCRdb's table is partial and in-frame only. The profile covers roughly 24,000 clones, with around nine tenths appearing a single time and about 7.5% taken by the ten largest. Sequencing used peripheral blood. The receptors were gathered from a human donor in a cohort sampled during active COVID-19. Both conserved end residues are part of each CDR3. D genes are given only for firm matches. Some rows have no size entry. The others give once, few or many, or a class for an expanded clone.

CDR3: CSASQGAQNIQYF; DNA: TGCAGTGCTAGTCAGGGGGCCCAAAACATTCAGTACTTC; D: TRBD1; size: -; V: TRBV20-1; J: TRBJ2-4
CDR3: CASSPQRQDFQETQYF; DNA: TGTGCCAGCTCACCCCAGAGACAGGACTTCCAAGAGACCCAGTACTTC; D: -; size: -; V: TRBV18; J: TRBJ2-5
CDR3: CSVEDPGGSSYEQYF; DNA: TGCAGCGTTGAAGATCCCGGGGGGAGCTCCTACGAGCAGTACTTC; D: TRBD2; size: -; V: TRBV29-1; J: TRBJ2-7
CDR3: CASSEGLAAYNEQFF; DNA: TGTGCCAGCAGTGAAGGGCTAGCGGCGTACAATGAGCAGTTCTTC; D: TRBD2; size: -; V: TRBV2; J: TRBJ2-1
CDR3: CASSRTSGGGTDTQYF; DNA: TGTGCCAGCAGCAGGACTAGCGGGGGCGGAACAGATACGCAGTATTTT; D: TRBD2; size: -; V: TRBV3-1/TRBV3-2; J: TRBJ2-3
CDR3: CASSNGQARGGYTF; DNA: TGTGCCAGCAGCAACGGACAGGCCCGAGGTGGCTACACCTTC; D: TRBD1; size: few; V: TRBV7-9; J: TRBJ1-2
CDR3: CASSFLGLAGGTSTDTQYF; DNA: TGCGCCAGCAGCTTCCTCGGACTAGCGGGGGGTACTAGCACAGATACGCAGTATTTT; D: TRBD2; size: once; V: TRBV5-1; J: TRBJ2-3
CDR3: CATRTAFHYEQYF; DNA: TGTGCCACCAGGACAGCCTTCCACTACGAGCAGTACTTC; D: -; size: -; V: TRBV2; J: TRBJ2-7
CDR3: CSVALGGVGEKLFF; DNA: TGCAGCGTTGCCCTGGGAGGGGTCGGTGAAAAACTGTTTTTT; D: -; size: -; V: TRBV29-1; J: TRBJ1-4
CDR3: CASSQEVLGTGELFF; DNA: TGCGCCAGCAGCCAAGAAGTACTAGGCACCGGGGAGCTGTTTTTT; D: -; size: -; V: TRBV4-3; J: TRBJ2-2
CDR3: CASRATGEEKLFF; DNA: TGTGCCAGCAGGGCTACTGGGGAGGAAAAACTGTTTTTT; D: -; size: -; V: TRBV2; J: TRBJ1-4
CDR3: CAWSGGPKGGTEAFF; DNA: TGTGCCTGGAGTGGTGGGCCAAAAGGTGGCACTGAAGCTTTCTTT; D: -; size: -; V: TRBV30; J: TRBJ1-1
CDR3: CSVEAGTGGFGEAFF; DNA: TGCAGCGTTGAAGCAGGGACAGGGGGTTTCGGTGAAGCTTTCTTT; D: TRBD1; size: -; V: TRBV29-1; J: TRBJ1-1
CDR3: CASLARVKPQHF; DNA: TGTGCCAGCTTGGCCAGGGTAAAGCCCCAGCATTTT; D: -; size: -; V: TRBV28; J: TRBJ1-5
CDR3: CASSLEQGADTQYF; DNA: TGCGCCAGCAGCTTGGAGCAGGGGGCAGATACGCAGTATTTT; D: TRBD1; size: -; V: TRBV5-1; J: TRBJ2-3
CDR3: CASSFAGSNQPQHF; DNA: TGTGCCAGCAGCTTTGCCGGGAGCAATCAGCCCCAGCATTTT; D: -; size: -; V: TRBV11-2; J: TRBJ1-5
CDR3: CAIPGQGDTGELFF; DNA: TGTGCCATTCCGGGACAGGGTGACACCGGGGAGCTGTTTTTT; D: TRBD1; size: -; V: TRBV24-1; J: TRBJ2-2
CDR3: CASSYSKREWGEKLFF; DNA: TGTGCCAGCAGTTACTCGAAGAGGGAATGGGGAGAAAAACTGTTTTTT; D: -; size: -; V: TRBV6-6; J: TRBJ1-4
CDR3: CASRAGYQPQHF; DNA: TGTGCCAGCAGGGCGGGGTATCAGCCCCAGCATTTT; D: -; size: -; V: TRBV6-5; J: TRBJ1-5
CDR3: CASSLPGGQPQHF; DNA: TGTGCCAGCAGCTTACCAGGGGGCCAGCCCCAGCATTTT; D: TRBD1; size: -; V: TRBV7-8; J: TRBJ1-5
CDR3: CASSSDRTTGNTIYF; DNA: TGTGCCAGCAGTTCCGACCGGACTACTGGAAACACCATATATTTT; D: -; size: -; V: TRBV6-6; J: TRBJ1-3
CDR3: CASARDRALGEQYF; DNA: TGTGCCAGCGCGCGAGACAGGGCCCTGGGGGAGCAGTACTTC; D: TRBD1; size: -; V: TRBV6-5; J: TRBJ2-7
CDR3: CASSPGLAGGTDTQYF; DNA: TGCGCCAGCAGCCCCGGACTAGCGGGGGGCACAGATACGCAGTATTTT; D: TRBD2; size: -; V: TRBV5-1; J: TRBJ2-3
CDR3: CASSLNPGRGGDTQYF; DNA: TGTGCCAGCAGTCTTAACCCCGGGAGGGGGGGAGATACGCAGTATTTT; D: TRBD2; size: -; V: TRBV7-3; J: TRBJ2-3
CDR3: CASSLSAVSSYNEQFF; DNA: TGCGCCAGCAGCTTGTCGGCGGTAAGCTCCTACAATGAGCAGTTCTTC; D: -; size: -; V: TRBV5-1; J: TRBJ2-1
CDR3: CASSLGGGVLEQYF; DNA: TGTGCCAGCAGCTTAGGCGGAGGGGTACTTGAGCAGTACTTC; D: -; size: -; V: TRBV7-9; J: TRBJ2-7
CDR3: CASRGQRAGYTF; DNA: TGTGCCAGCAGGGGACAGCGGGCCGGCTACACCTTC; D: TRBD1; size: -; V: TRBV27; J: TRBJ1-2
CDR3: CASSKRWNTGDFSGNTIYF; DNA: TGTGCCAGCAGCAAAAGGTGGAATACAGGGGATTTCTCTGGAAACACCATATATTTT; D: TRBD1; size: -; V: TRBV2; J: TRBJ1-3
CDR3: CASSSTGPGNTIYF; DNA: TGTGCCAGCAGCTCGACAGGGCCTGGAAACACCATATATTTT; D: TRBD1; size: -; V: TRBV5-4; J: TRBJ1-3
CDR3: CATSLIGGGKETQYF; DNA: TGTGCCACCAGTCTGATCGGGGGGGGGAAAGAGACCCAGTACTTC; D: TRBD2; size: -; V: TRBV24-1; J: TRBJ2-5
CDR3: CASSLQGTNEKLFF; DNA: TGTGCCAGCAGCTTACAGGGAACTAATGAAAAACTGTTTTTT; D: -; size: once; V: TRBV5-5; J: TRBJ1-4
CDR3: CASSPGGGDRNTIYF; DNA: TGCGCCAGCAGCCCCGGTGGGGGGGATAGAAACACCATATATTTT; D: -; size: -; V: TRBV5-1; J: TRBJ1-3
CDR3: CASSWGLAGAKQFF; DNA: TGTGCCAGCAGCTGGGGACTAGCGGGAGCGAAGCAGTTCTTC; D: TRBD2; size: -; V: TRBV7-2; J: TRBJ2-1
CDR3: CASSYSRGNQPQHF; DNA: TGTGCCAGCAGTTACTCCAGGGGAAATCAGCCCCAGCATTTT; D: -; size: -; V: TRBV6-2/TRBV6-3; J: TRBJ1-5
CDR3: CASRQGARDTEAFF; DNA: TGTGCCAGCAGACAGGGGGCGCGGGACACTGAAGCTTTCTTT; D: TRBD1; size: -; V: TRBV5-5; J: TRBJ1-1
CDR3: CASRWGQGLYNEQFF; DNA: TGTGCCAGCAGATGGGGACAAGGGCTGTACAATGAGCAGTTCTTC; D: -; size: -; V: TRBV5-6; J: TRBJ2-1
CDR3: CASSVGGLGDTEAFF; DNA: TGTGCCAGCAGCGTAGGGGGGCTCGGGGACACTGAAGCTTTCTTT; D: -; size: -; V: TRBV9; J: TRBJ1-1